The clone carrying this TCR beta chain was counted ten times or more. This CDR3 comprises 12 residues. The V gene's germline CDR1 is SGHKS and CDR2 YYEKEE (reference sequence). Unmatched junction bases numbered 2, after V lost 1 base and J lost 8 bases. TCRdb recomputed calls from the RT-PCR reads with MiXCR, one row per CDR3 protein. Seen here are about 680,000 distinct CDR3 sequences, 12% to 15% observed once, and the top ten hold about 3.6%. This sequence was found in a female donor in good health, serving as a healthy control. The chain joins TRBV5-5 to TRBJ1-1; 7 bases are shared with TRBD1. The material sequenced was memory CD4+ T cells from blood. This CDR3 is CASSLWGQEAFF. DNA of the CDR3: TGTGCCAGCAGCTTGTGGGGACAGGAAGCTTTCTTT.